This T cell receptor (beta chain) was retrieved from a study of cytomegalovirus exposure and HLA in healthy donors. The PCR made use of 60 Vbeta and 13 Jbeta primers. This table comes from immunoSEQ multiplex PCR, and its TCRdb copy is limited to in-frame clones, with some not included. This table holds 200,000 to 250,000 clones, roughly 85% found once. Study-level findings and limits: The authors excluded some V segments, including TRBV6-2 and TRBV6-3, as indistinguishable. Upon later analysis, TCR association rates were observed to vary by HLA locus, being highest for DRB1 and lowest for HLA-C.

Germline trimming cut 4 bases from V and 1 base from J; bases unmatched to any gene: 4. Germline V gives CDR1 SGDLS, CDR2 YYNGEE. The CDR3 sequence is 15 residues long. The table lists this clone with a few counts. Its target is not known. Donors counted as nominally healthy when sampled, yet unrecorded immune exposures were likely. The rearrangement uses TRBV9 and TRBJ1-3, with 8 bases fitting TRBD1. Input material: PBMCs. This clonotype originated in a girl aged 2-15 years in good health and CMV-seronegative. This chain's CDR3 is CASSTTGESGNTIYF. CDR3 nucleotides: TGTGCCAGCAGCACGACAGGGGAATCTGGAAACACCATATATTTT.